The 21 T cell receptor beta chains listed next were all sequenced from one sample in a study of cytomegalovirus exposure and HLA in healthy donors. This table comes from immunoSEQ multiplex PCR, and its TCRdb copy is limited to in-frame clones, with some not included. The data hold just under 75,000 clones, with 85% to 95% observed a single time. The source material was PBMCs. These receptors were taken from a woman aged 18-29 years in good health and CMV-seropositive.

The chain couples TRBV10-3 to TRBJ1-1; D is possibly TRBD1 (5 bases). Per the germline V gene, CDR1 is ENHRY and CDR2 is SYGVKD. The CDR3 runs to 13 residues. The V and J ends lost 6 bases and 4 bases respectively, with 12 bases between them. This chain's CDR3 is CAIRGGIGTEAFF. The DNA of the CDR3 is TGTGCCATCAGGGGGGGTATCGGCACTGAAGCTTTCTTT.

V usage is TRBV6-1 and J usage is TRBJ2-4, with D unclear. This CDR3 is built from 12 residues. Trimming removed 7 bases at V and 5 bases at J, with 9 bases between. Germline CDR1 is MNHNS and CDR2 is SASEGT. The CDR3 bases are TGTGCCAGCAAAGAGCTACAAAACATTCAGTACTTC. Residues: CASKELQNIQYF.

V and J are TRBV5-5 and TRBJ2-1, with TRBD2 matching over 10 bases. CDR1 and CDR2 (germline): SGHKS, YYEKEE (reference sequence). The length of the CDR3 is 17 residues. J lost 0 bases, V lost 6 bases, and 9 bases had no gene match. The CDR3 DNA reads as TGTGCCAGCAACGGACTAGCGGTCGGGGGCTCCTACAATGAGCAGTTCTTC. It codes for CASNGLAVGGSYNEQFF.

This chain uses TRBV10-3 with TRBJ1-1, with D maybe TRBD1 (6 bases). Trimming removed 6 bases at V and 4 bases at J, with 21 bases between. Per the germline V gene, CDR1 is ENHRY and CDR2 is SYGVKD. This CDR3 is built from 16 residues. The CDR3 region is CAISAIFWGGGTEAFF. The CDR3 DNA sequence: TGTGCCATCAGCGCCATTTTCTGGGGGGGCGGCACTGAAGCTTTCTTT.

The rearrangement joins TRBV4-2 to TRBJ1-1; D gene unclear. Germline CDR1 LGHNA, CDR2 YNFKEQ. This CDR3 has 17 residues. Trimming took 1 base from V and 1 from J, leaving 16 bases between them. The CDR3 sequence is CASSQGFPARPNTEAFF. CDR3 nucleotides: TGTGCCAGCAGCCAAGGGTTCCCGGCCAGGCCGAACACTGAAGCTTTCTTT.

The DNA for the CDR3 is TGTGCCAGCAGTGGACAGGGTTGGAGGTCCTACGAGCAGTACTTC. Protein sequence: CASSGQGWRSYEQYF. This chain links TRBV6-1 with TRBJ2-7, with TRBD1 matching over 7 bases. Trimming cost V 4 bases and J 1 base; bases outside gene matches: 7. Germline CDR1 MNHNS, CDR2 SASEGT. The CDR3 is made up of 15 amino acids.

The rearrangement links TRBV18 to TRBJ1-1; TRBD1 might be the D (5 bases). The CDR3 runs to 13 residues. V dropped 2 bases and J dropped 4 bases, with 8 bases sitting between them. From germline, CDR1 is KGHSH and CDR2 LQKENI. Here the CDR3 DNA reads TGTGCCAGCTCACCAGGGGGGAGCACTGAAGCTTTCTTT. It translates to CASSPGGSTEAFF.

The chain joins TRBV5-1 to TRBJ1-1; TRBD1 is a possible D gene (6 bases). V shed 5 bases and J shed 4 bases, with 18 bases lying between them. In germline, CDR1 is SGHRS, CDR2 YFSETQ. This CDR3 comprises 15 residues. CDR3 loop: CASSLTGGLGTEAFF. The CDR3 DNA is TGCGCCAGCAGTCTCACGGGGGGGCTTGGCACTGAAGCTTTCTTT.

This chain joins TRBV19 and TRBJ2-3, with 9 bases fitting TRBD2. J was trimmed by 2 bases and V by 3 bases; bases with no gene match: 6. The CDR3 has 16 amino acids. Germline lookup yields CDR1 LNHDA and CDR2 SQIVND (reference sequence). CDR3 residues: CASSIALAGTTDTQYF. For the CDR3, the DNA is TGTGCCAGTAGTATCGCCCTAGCGGGAACCACAGATACGCAGTATTTT.

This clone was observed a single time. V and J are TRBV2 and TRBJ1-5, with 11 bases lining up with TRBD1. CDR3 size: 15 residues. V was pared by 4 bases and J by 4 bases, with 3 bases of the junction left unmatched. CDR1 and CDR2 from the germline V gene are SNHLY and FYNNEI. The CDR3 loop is CASSVGQGANQPQHF. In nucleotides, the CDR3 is TGTGCCAGCAGTGTTGGACAGGGGGCAAATCAGCCCCAGCATTTT.

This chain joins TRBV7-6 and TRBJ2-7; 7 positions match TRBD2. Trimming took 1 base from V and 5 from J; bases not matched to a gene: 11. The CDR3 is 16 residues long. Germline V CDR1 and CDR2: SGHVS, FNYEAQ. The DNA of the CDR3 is TGTGCCAGCAGCTTAGTAGGCGGGGGAATTCTACACGAGCAGTACTTC. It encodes CASSLVGGGILHEQYF.

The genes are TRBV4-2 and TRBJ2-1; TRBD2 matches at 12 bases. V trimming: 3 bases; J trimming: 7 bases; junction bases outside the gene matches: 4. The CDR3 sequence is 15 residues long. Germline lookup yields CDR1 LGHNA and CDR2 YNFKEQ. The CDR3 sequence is CASSQRLAGVNEQFF. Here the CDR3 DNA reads TGTGCCAGCAGCCAGAGACTAGCGGGAGTTAATGAGCAGTTCTTC.

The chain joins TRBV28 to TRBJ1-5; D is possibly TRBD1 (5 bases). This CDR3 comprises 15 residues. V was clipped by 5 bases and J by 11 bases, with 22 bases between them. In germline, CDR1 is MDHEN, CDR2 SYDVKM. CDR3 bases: TGTGCCAGCAGTCCCGGGGGGTCGTCCCGGGTGTCCCAGCATTTT. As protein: CASSPGGSSRVSQHF.

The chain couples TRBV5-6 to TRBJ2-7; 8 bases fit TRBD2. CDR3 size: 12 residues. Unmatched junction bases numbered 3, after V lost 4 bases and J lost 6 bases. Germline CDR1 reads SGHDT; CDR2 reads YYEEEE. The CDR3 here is CASSRGGAEQYF. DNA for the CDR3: TGTGCCAGCAGCCGGGGGGGGGCCGAGCAGTACTTC.

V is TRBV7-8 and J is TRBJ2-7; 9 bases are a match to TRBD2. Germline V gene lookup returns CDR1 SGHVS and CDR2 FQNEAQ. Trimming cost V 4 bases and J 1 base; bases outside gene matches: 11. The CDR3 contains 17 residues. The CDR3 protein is CASSSRFGTSRSYEQYF. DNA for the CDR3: TGTGCCAGCAGCTCTCGTTTTGGGACTAGCCGATCCTACGAGCAGTACTTC. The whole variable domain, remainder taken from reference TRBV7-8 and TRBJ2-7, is GAGVSQSPRYKVAKRGQDVALRCDPISGHVSLFWYQQALGQGPEFLTYFQNEAQLDKSGLPSDRFFAERPEGSVSTLKIQRTQQEDSAVYLCASSSRFGTSRSYEQYFGPGTRLTVT.

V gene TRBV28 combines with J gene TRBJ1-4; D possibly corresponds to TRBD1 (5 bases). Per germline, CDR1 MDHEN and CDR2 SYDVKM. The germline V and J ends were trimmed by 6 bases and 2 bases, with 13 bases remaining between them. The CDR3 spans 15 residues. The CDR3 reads CASSPPGGTNEKLFF. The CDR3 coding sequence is TGTGCCAGCAGCCCTCCCGGGGGGACTAATGAAAAACTGTTTTTT. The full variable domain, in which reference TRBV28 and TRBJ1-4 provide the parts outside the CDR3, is DVKVTQSSRYLVKRTGEKVFLECVQDMDHENMFWYRQDPGLGLRLIYFSYDVKMKEKGDIPEGYSVSREKKERFSLILESASTNQTSMYLCASSPPGGTNEKLFFGSGTQLSVL.

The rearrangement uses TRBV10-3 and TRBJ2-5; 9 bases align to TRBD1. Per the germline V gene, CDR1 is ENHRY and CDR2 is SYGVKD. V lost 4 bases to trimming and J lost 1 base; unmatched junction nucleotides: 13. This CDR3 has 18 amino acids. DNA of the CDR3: TGTGCCATCAGTGGAGACCGGGACAGGGTTGTTCGCCAAGAGACCCAGTACTTC. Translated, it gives CAISGDRDRVVRQETQYF.

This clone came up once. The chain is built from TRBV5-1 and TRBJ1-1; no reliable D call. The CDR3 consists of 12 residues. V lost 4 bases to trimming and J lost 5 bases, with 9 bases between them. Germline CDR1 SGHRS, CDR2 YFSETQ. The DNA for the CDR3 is TGCGCCAGCAGCCTGGGAGCTACTGAAGCTTTCTTT. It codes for CASSLGATEAFF.

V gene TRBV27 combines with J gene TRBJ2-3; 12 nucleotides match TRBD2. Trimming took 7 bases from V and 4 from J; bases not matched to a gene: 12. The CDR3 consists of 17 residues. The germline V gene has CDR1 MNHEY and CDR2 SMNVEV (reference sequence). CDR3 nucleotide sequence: TGTGCCAGCAAACCCGGGACTAGCGGGTTAGATTCAGATACGCAGTATTTT. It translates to CASKPGTSGLDSDTQYF.

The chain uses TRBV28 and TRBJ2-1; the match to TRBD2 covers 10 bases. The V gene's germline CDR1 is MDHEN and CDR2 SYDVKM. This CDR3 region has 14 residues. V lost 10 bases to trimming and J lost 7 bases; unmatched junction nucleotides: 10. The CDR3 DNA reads TGTGCCATCAAAAAAGCGGGAGGGCCGAATGAGCAGTTCTTC. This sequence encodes CAIKKAGGPNEQFF.

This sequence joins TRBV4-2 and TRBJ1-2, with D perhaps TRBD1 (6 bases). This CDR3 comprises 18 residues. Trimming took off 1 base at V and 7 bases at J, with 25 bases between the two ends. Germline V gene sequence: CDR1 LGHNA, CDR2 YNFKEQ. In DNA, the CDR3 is TGTGCCAGCAGCCAAGGTCGCTTAGGGTTGAGGGACATCGGTGGCTACACCTTC. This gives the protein CASSQGRLGLRDIGGYTF.